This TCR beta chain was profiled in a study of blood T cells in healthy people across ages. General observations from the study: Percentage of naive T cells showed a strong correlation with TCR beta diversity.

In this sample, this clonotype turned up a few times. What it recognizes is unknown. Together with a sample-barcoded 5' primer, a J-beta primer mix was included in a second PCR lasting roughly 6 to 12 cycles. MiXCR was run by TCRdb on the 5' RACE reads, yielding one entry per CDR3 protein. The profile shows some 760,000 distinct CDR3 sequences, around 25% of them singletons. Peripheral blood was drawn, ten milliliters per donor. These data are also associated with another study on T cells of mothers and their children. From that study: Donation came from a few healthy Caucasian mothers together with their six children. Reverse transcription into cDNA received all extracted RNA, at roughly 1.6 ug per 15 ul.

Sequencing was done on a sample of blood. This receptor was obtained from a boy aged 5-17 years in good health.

The CDR3 bases are TGCGCCAGCAGCTCTGGACCGAATTCACCCCTCCACTTT. Amino acid sequence: CASSSGPNSPLHF. The chain carries TRBV5-1 and TRBJ1-6; D is ambiguous. Germline V gene lookup returns CDR1 SGHRS and CDR2 YFSETQ. Trimming shortened V by 3 bases and J by 7 bases, and 8 bases separated the two germline ends. CDR3 size: 13 residues.